This T cell receptor (beta chain) was sequenced during a study of spatial heterogeneity in lung cancer (dated by TCRdb to about 2019). Background for the entire study: Donors were 72 patients with early-stage, untreated non-small cell lung cancer from the lung TRACERx cohort. Follow-up PBMC samples were sequenced whenever available, and the median time to follow-up was roughly 22 months after resection. More beta-chain than alpha-chain transcripts were consistently detected, likely reflecting higher beta-chain transcript abundance. In the raw uncorrected reads, each unique combination of TCR and UMI appeared more than ten times on average. In non-small cell lung cancer, the study made a quantitative comparison of TCR alpha and beta repertoires among multiple tumor regions, matched nontumor lung and blood. TCR repertoire features were related to nonsynonymous mutation counts determined by whole-exome sequencing of tumor tissue. At surgery, both alpha and beta chains were TCR-sequenced in fewer than 250 tumor regions, fewer than 80 matched nontumor lung samples and a few dozen PBMC samples. The paper as a whole reports these results and caveats: Ubiquitous expanded tumor TCRs showed up in blood more often at tumor resection than at routine follow-up. Only approximately 13 patients were included in comparisons of baseline and follow-up blood repertoires. Additional single-cell paired TCR alpha and beta sequencing was considered necessary to confirm, at a functional level, the hypothesis that regional TCRs recognize regional mutations.

This clonotype has just a few counts. It lacks a known antigen. One junction end disagrees with the germline gene, perhaps due to a read error. Libraries were built with 5' RACE. The sample was run on a NextSeq 500. To allow correction of PCR and sequencing errors, the TCR library protocol tagged every TCR cDNA molecule with a unique molecular identifier. On the authors' methods: TCR identification, UMI-based error correction and CDR3 extraction were performed with Decombinator tools. TCRs above a frequency of 2 per 1,000, corresponding to the top 1% of the tumor frequency distribution, were defined as expanded. Each repertoire was subsampled 100 times to 5,000 TCRs, after which Renyi diversity was computed with the R vegan package. CDR3 similarity networks were built from amino acid triplet string-kernel similarity, connecting CDR3s with pairwise similarity above 0.82. TCRdb trimmed public reads at Q25 via fastp, called clones via MiXCR and kept in-frame beta chains. Rows are combined by CDR3 protein, so each entry shows the most common genes and DNA. The V and J calls, along with clone size, are taken from TCRdb and not from the paper's own processing. Within this sample are about 29,000 distinct CDR3 sequences, with roughly a tenth of them counted one time only. 28% of the sample lies in the top ten.

The sample's time point label, decoded: blood at routine non-recurrence follow-up after resection. Whole RNA extracted from tumor and nontumor lung tissue, or from cryopreserved PBMC samples, was used for TCR sequencing without cell sorting. A patient was chosen for TCR sequencing only when enough RNA was available from at least two tumor regions. Counted from cysteine to phenylalanine, this CDR3 has 15 amino acids. Of the read, only the CDR3 DNA is kept; its 45 bases are in frame from base 1. CDR1 and CDR2, per the germline V gene, are MDHEN and SYDVKM. The sequence joins TRBV28 to TRBJ2-1; TRBD2 is perhaps the D gene, given 6 matching bases. This material consisted of PBMCs, taken at follow-up. The sequence was obtained from a female donor with early-stage non-small cell lung cancer. The DNA is TGTGCTAGCAGATCAACGGGACTTGGCTACAATGAGCAGTTCTTC. Translated, this gives CASRSTGLGYNEQFF.